The sequence of this T cell receptor (beta chain) was determined in a study of blood T cells in healthy people across ages. Whole-study results and caveats: Naive T cell percentage showed a strong correlation with the diversity of TCR beta. A greater number of naive CD4+ cells and higher diversity distinguished long-lived donors from aged donors. Per million T cells, TCR beta diversity dropped about linearly as age rose. The donors' CMV status was not determined, possibly confounding changes in expanded clonotypes.

CDR1 is SGHRS, CDR2 YFSETQ, per germline. This CDR3 is built from 14 residues. Together with a sample-barcoded 5' primer, a J-beta primer mix was included in a second PCR lasting roughly 6 to 12 cycles. TCRdb used MiXCR to reprocess the 5' RACE reads, holding one entry per CDR3 protein. The sample gives 700,000 or so distinct CDR3 sequences, 22% of which show up once; roughly a fifth is in the top ten. As concerns this clonotype: The antigen is not known. One end of the junction does not line up with germline, which may come from a read error.

Sequenced: blood. This receptor was identified in a man aged 65 to 85 in good health. This sequence joins TRBV5-1 and TRBJ2-5; TRBD2 matches at 12 bases. The J call may be incorrect, as the DNA end agrees better with TRBJ2-1. The CDR3 reads CASKRLAGDNGQFF. DNA for the CDR3: TGCGCCAGCAAAAGACTAGCGGGGGACAATGGGCAGTTCTTC.